A selection of T cell receptor beta chains follows, all from one sample in a study of beta chain features in type 1 diabetes. Using immunoSEQ multiplex PCR, the repertoire was profiled, and TCRdb retains in-frame clones only, with some absent. The sample contains 900,000 or so clones, 15% to 20% of which appear only once. Sequencing was done on a sample of naive CD4+ T cells from blood. These TCRs come from a woman between 18 and 29 years old in good health. CDR3s include the opening cysteine and the closing phenylalanine or tryptophan. D genes are given only for firm matches. A row's size may be missing; if present it is once, few, many or a size class.

d_gene: TRBD1
j_gene: TRBJ1-5
v_gene: TRBV10-2
abundance: few
CDR3aa: CASRISGQGPPQHF
CDR3nt: TGCGCCAGCAGGATTTCGGGACAGGGGCCGCCCCAGCATTTT

d_gene: -
j_gene: TRBJ2-1
v_gene: TRBV10-3
abundance: -
CDR3aa: CAISERLSSEPYNEQFF
CDR3nt: TGTGCCATCAGTGAAAGACTGTCTAGTGAACCGTACAATGAGCAGTTCTTC

d_gene: -
j_gene: TRBJ1-5
v_gene: TRBV7-9
abundance: few
CDR3aa: CASSDDRRGLQPQHF
CDR3nt: TGTGCCAGCAGCGACGACCGTCGGGGCCTTCAGCCCCAGCATTTT

d_gene: -
j_gene: TRBJ1-2
v_gene: TRBV6-5
abundance: few
CDR3aa: CASSYSIAGLYGYTF
CDR3nt: TGTGCCAGCAGTTACTCGATAGCGGGACTGTATGGCTACACCTTC

d_gene: TRBD1
j_gene: TRBJ2-7
v_gene: TRBV7-8
abundance: -
CDR3aa: CASSLIGWDRGSWLDYEQYF
CDR3nt: TGTGCCAGCAGCTTAATAGGGTGGGACAGGGGATCCTGGTTGGACTACGAGCAGTACTTC

d_gene: -
j_gene: TRBJ1-1
v_gene: TRBV6-6
abundance: -
CDR3aa: CASSLALNTEAFF
CDR3nt: TGTGCCAGCAGTCTAGCCTTGAACACTGAAGCTTTCTTT

d_gene: TRBD1
j_gene: TRBJ1-5
v_gene: TRBV15
abundance: few
CDR3aa: CATSRGPGGDQPQHF
CDR3nt: TGTGCCACCAGCAGAGGCCCAGGGGGCGATCAGCCCCAGCATTTT

d_gene: -
j_gene: TRBJ2-1
v_gene: TRBV7-9
abundance: once
CDR3aa: CASSLFGGMVYNEQFF
CDR3nt: TGTGCCAGCAGCTTATTTGGGGGCATGGTTTACAATGAGCAGTTCTTC

d_gene: -
j_gene: TRBJ2-5
v_gene: TRBV12-5
abundance: -
CDR3aa: CASGLSAQETQYF
CDR3nt: TGTGCTAGTGGTTTGTCAGCCCAAGAGACCCAGTACTTC

d_gene: -
j_gene: TRBJ2-5
v_gene: TRBV4-2
abundance: few
CDR3aa: CASGGHPDQETQYF
CDR3nt: TGTGCCAGCGGGGGTCACCCGGACCAAGAGACCCAGTACTTC

d_gene: -
j_gene: TRBJ1-2
v_gene: TRBV7-9
abundance: few
CDR3aa: CASSFLVASIYGYTF
CDR3nt: TGTGCCAGCAGCTTTTTGGTCGCGTCGATCTATGGCTACACCTTC

d_gene: TRBD1
j_gene: TRBJ2-7
v_gene: TRBV7-2
abundance: -
CDR3aa: CASSMRTGRAEQYF
CDR3nt: TGTGCCAGCAGTATGAGGACAGGGCGGGCCGAGCAGTACTTC

d_gene: -
j_gene: TRBJ2-6
v_gene: TRBV5-1
abundance: -
CDR3aa: CASSLGAGPGSGANVLTF
CDR3nt: TGCGCCAGCAGCTTGGGGGCAGGGCCTGGCTCTGGGGCCAACGTCCTGACTTTC

d_gene: -
j_gene: TRBJ2-6
v_gene: TRBV2
abundance: few
CDR3aa: CASSDLGQGANVLTF
CDR3nt: TGTGCCAGCAGTGATTTGGGGCAAGGGGCCAACGTCCTGACTTTC

d_gene: -
j_gene: TRBJ1-2
v_gene: TRBV7-2
abundance: -
CDR3aa: CASSLAAPYGYTF
CDR3nt: TGTGCCAGCAGCTTAGCAGCGCCCTATGGCTACACCTTC

d_gene: -
j_gene: TRBJ2-1
v_gene: TRBV7-2
abundance: -
CDR3aa: CASSFRGSYNEQFF
CDR3nt: TGTGCCAGCAGCTTTCGGGGCTCCTACAATGAGCAGTTCTTC

d_gene: TRBD1
j_gene: TRBJ2-3
v_gene: TRBV5-6
abundance: -
CDR3aa: CASSRGQGDTQYF
CDR3nt: TGTGCCAGCAGCCGGGGACAGGGAGATACGCAGTATTTT

d_gene: -
j_gene: TRBJ1-1
v_gene: TRBV28
abundance: -
CDR3aa: CASRYRAPNTEAFF
CDR3nt: TGTGCCAGCCGTTACCGGGCGCCGAACACTGAAGCTTTCTTT

d_gene: -
j_gene: TRBJ2-7
v_gene: TRBV20-1
abundance: few
CDR3aa: CSASRWDEQYF
CDR3nt: TGCAGTGCTTCTCGGTGGGACGAGCAGTACTTC

d_gene: TRBD1
j_gene: TRBJ1-2
v_gene: TRBV13
abundance: few
CDR3aa: CASSLYRGRGYTF
CDR3nt: TGTGCCAGCAGCTTATACAGGGGTAGAGGCTACACCTTC

d_gene: TRBD1
j_gene: TRBJ1-2
v_gene: TRBV11-1
abundance: few
CDR3aa: CASSWTGGLGYTF
CDR3nt: TGTGCCAGCAGCTGGACAGGTGGACTCGGCTACACCTTC

d_gene: -
j_gene: TRBJ1-2
v_gene: TRBV20-1
abundance: few
CDR3aa: CSASEGKGYTF
CDR3nt: TGCAGTGCTTCGGAAGGCAAAGGCTACACCTTC

d_gene: -
j_gene: TRBJ2-7
v_gene: TRBV7-2
abundance: few
CDR3aa: CASSPRGTSYEQYF
CDR3nt: TGTGCCAGCAGCCCACGAGGTACCTCCTACGAGCAGTACTTC

d_gene: -
j_gene: TRBJ1-2
v_gene: TRBV7-9
abundance: -
CDR3aa: CASSLGQRGSGYTF
CDR3nt: TGTGCCAGCAGCTTAGGGCAGCGAGGGAGTGGCTACACCTTC

d_gene: -
j_gene: TRBJ2-3
v_gene: TRBV28
abundance: few
CDR3aa: CASSWQGRGTDTQYF
CDR3nt: TGTGCCAGCAGTTGGCAGGGGAGGGGTACAGATACGCAGTATTTT

d_gene: -
j_gene: TRBJ2-6
v_gene: TRBV5-1
abundance: -
CDR3aa: CASSLGVLRETDGANVLTF
CDR3nt: TGCGCCAGCAGCTTGGGTGTCCTGAGGGAAACTGATGGGGCCAACGTCCTGACTTTC

d_gene: -
j_gene: TRBJ2-5
v_gene: TRBV7-2
abundance: -
CDR3aa: CASSKAGQETQYF
CDR3nt: TGTGCCAGCAGCAAGGCAGGGCAAGAGACCCAGTACTTC

d_gene: -
j_gene: TRBJ2-2
v_gene: TRBV19
abundance: -
CDR3aa: CASSPRGATTSTGELFF
CDR3nt: TGTGCCAGTAGTCCCCGCGGGGCAACCACCTCCACCGGGGAGCTGTTTTTT

d_gene: -
j_gene: TRBJ1-3
v_gene: TRBV7-2
abundance: few
CDR3aa: CASSPAARDRSGNTIYF
CDR3nt: TGTGCCAGCAGCCCCGCCGCCAGGGATCGCTCTGGAAACACCATATATTTT

d_gene: -
j_gene: TRBJ2-7
v_gene: TRBV18
abundance: -
CDR3aa: CASSPPGPGNYEQYF
CDR3nt: TGTGCCAGCTCACCACCCGGACCAGGAAACTACGAGCAGTACTTC

d_gene: -
j_gene: TRBJ1-2
v_gene: TRBV10-3
abundance: -
CDR3aa: CAISGRSNYGYTF
CDR3nt: TGTGCCATCAGCGGACGGAGTAACTATGGCTACACCTTC